This T cell receptor beta chain originates from a study of cytomegalovirus exposure and HLA in healthy donors. Use of 60 Vbeta and 13 Jbeta primers characterized the PCR. Method: immunoSEQ multiplex PCR; TCRdb's copy keeps in-frame clones and lacks some. The repertoire includes some 95,000 clones, about 75% of them detected once, and approximately 5% sits in the top ten. Germline-derived CDR1 and CDR2 are SGHDT and YYEEEE. Trimming shortened V by 4 bases and J by 0 bases, and 13 bases separated the two germline ends. This CDR3 has 16 residues. The origin of this receptor is a middle-aged woman in good health and CMV-seronegative. Sequencing was performed on PBMCs. The rearrangement uses TRBV5-6 and TRBJ1-4; maybe TRBD1 (5 bases). The CDR3 region is CASSPQWGATNEKLFF. CDR3 in DNA: TGTGCCAGCAGCCCACAATGGGGGGCAACTAATGAAAAACTGTTTTTT.